This T cell receptor (beta chain) originates from a study of CD8+ T cells in alopecia areata (dated by TCRdb to between 2017 and 2018). General notes on the study: Treated patients were enrolled in an open-label pilot trial of oral tofacitinib at 5 to 10 mg twice daily for moderate-to-severe alopecia areata. To study T cell clonal expansion in alopecia areata, the researchers applied high-throughput TCRbeta sequencing to both the C3H/HeJ mouse model and human patients. Patients stayed on tofacitinib for 6 to 18 months and then had 6 months of follow-up off drug so that delayed response and recurrence could be assessed. Human TCRbeta sequencing covered scalp tissue and sorted CD4+ and CD8+ peripheral blood T cells from patchy and totalis/universalis alopecia areata patients and healthy controls. The RNA source kit depended on sample type: the PAXgene miRNA kit for fixed scalp, the miRNeasy kit for PBMCs, and the RNeasy kit for mouse skin. Scalp clonality was compared among normal scalp (n=4), patchy alopecia areata scalp (n=8), and alopecia totalis/universalis scalp (n=8). Patients on tofacitinib were biopsied at baseline and after 4 and 24 weeks of treatment, and several of the patients also had a later scalp biopsy. Amplification of TCRbeta CDR3 regions was done by immunoSEQ multiplex PCR using 35 Vbeta forward primers and 13 Jbeta reverse primers. Overall results and qualifications from the work: Shared TCR sequences between patients were less evident than in mice, which may be partly attributable to HLA diversity in the patient population. Resident alphabeta T cells in normal human skin are also sequenced, complicating scalp TCR repertoire analysis, unlike mouse skin dominated by gammadelta T cells. Compared with normal scalp, lesional scalp had higher clonality and more expanded CD8+ clones, particularly in alopecia totalis/universalis, a pattern that suggests antigenic drive.

CDR1 and CDR2 are read off the germline V gene as SGHAT and FQNNGV. The CDR3 runs 15 residues from the cysteine to the phenylalanine. Only the CDR3 DNA stays, 45 bases, in frame from base 1. The germline ends are 18 bases apart after V is trimmed by 5 bases and J by 7 bases. Worth noting for this clone: Its target antigen remains unknown. Base-call qualities are not available, and no considerably larger clone is one nucleotide away.

Libraries were constructed by the immunoSEQ multiplex PCR assay. RNA was extracted from all samples and reverse transcribed into cDNA, which served as template for TCR sequencing. First-strand cDNA was synthesized using SuperScript III with a 2:1 mix of oligo-dT and random hexamers. A synthetic immune receptor repertoire was used to measure amplification bias, and any remaining bias was corrected computationally. For the original study's pipeline: Raw reads were preprocessed to remove errors, and CDR3 was defined according to IMGT conventions as the region from the conserved cysteine to phenylalanine. Clonality was calculated as 1 minus Shannon entropy normalized by log2 of the number of productive unique TCRs. Whether each scalp clone was CD4 or CD8 was inferred by checking scalp TCRbeta sequences against the CD4 and CD8 repertoires from sorted blood. Imported from immuneACCESS, the table was reduced by TCRdb to in-frame sequences with V and J called. These copies leave out some clones; in studies compared against another copy, an unresolved V gene accounts for under half, and the cause of the remainder is not known. That table gives V, J and clone size, and the DNA gave D and trimming. This sample lists about 150,000 clones; around 87% were detected once. The top ten clones comprise over 12% of the sample.

Per the publication, the time point label means: baseline before oral tofacitinib. Lesional scalp punch biopsies and peripheral blood were obtained from alopecia areata patients. After PBMCs were isolated by density centrifugation and stained for CD3, CD4 and CD8, a FACSAria was used to sort CD4+ and CD8+ T cells. The sample here was CD8+ T cells sorted from blood, taken at week 0. The sequence was obtained from a human donor with alopecia areata. In this chain, TRBV11-2 is recombined with TRBJ2-1; the D gene cannot be resolved reliably. The bases are TGTGCCAGCAGCCTCGGGCCTTCCCGTGCGAATGAGCAGTTCTTC. This sequence encodes CASSLGPSRANEQFF.